The 23 T cell receptor beta chains reported below all come from one sample, sequenced in a study of T-cell memory formation after mild COVID-19. TCRdb independently ran MiXCR on the 5' RACE reads; one entry per CDR3 protein. The repertoire holds under 650,000 distinct CDR3 sequences, with about 20% as singletons. Sample: PBMCs or a T cell subset sorted from them (not recorded which). Every receptor here comes from an adult woman who had mild COVID-19 (a few samples of this study predate the infection). Cell type and time point are not known.

This clonotype was seen a handful of times. The chain is built from TRBV11-1 and TRBJ2-7, with a tentative D call TRBD1 (5 bases). The CDR3 loop spans 12 amino acids. CDR1 and CDR2 (germline): SGHAT, FQDESV (reference sequence). The V end lost 5 bases, the J end lost 6 bases, and 11 bases lay between the germline ends. CDR3 DNA sequence: TGTGCCAGCAGCCATCAGGGTCGCGAGCAGTACTTC. Amino acid sequence: CASSHQGREQYF.

This clonotype was detected many times. The rearrangement uses TRBV3-1 and TRBJ1-2; perhaps TRBD1 as D (6 bases). The V end was cut by 4 bases, the J end by 4 bases, with 19 bases between. The CDR3 runs 16 residues. Germline assignment: CDR1 LGHDT and CDR2 YNNKEL (reference sequence). CDR3 in amino acids: CASSRTAHAGSYGYTF. CDR3 DNA sequence: TGTGCCAGCAGCCGGACAGCCCATGCGGGATCCTATGGCTACACCTTC.

This clonotype occurred many times. The V call is TRBV7-9, the J call TRBJ1-6; the D is unclear. CDR3 length equals 12 residues. The V gene lost 1 base and the J gene lost 7 bases, with 2 bases spanning the gap. Germline V gene sequence: CDR1 SEHNR, CDR2 FQNEAQ (reference sequence). CDR3 residues: CASSLGNSPLHF. As DNA, the CDR3 is TGTGCCAGCAGCTTAGGAAATTCACCCCTCCACTTT.

This sequence joins TRBV6-1 and TRBJ1-2; perhaps TRBD1 as D (5 bases). The germline gives CDR1 MNHNS, CDR2 SASEGT. The V gene lost 5 bases and the J gene lost 7 bases, with 14 bases spanning the gap. The CDR3 has 13 amino acids. CDR3 coding DNA: TGTGCCAGCAGTAACTCAGGGATGGGTGGCTACACCTTC. Its protein product is CASSNSGMGGYTF.

The CDR3 DNA reads as TGCAGCGTCGGGACAGGGCCATCCTATGGCTACACCTTC. Translating it yields CSVGTGPSYGYTF. The chain combines TRBV29-1 with TRBJ1-2; 9 bases align to TRBD1. V trimming: 6 bases; J trimming: 4 bases; junction bases outside the gene matches: 6. The CDR3 contains 13 residues. The germline V gene encodes CDR1 SQVTM and CDR2 ANQGSEA.

The CDR3: CASSQVQGTEAFF. CDR3 sequence (DNA): TGTGCCAGCAGCCAGGTACAGGGTACTGAAGCTTTCTTT. The chain links TRBV3-1 to TRBJ1-1; D may be TRBD1 (6 bases). In germline, CDR1 is LGHDT, CDR2 YNNKEL (reference sequence). Trimming removed 3 bases at V and 5 bases at J, with 10 bases between. The CDR3 spans 13 residues.

This clonotype was found many times. The chain links TRBV20-1 to TRBJ1-4; the D gene is possibly TRBD1 (5 bases). Germline V CDR1 and CDR2: DFQATT, SNEGSKA (reference sequence). CDR3 length: 14 residues. The germline V and J ends were trimmed by 4 bases and 4 bases, with 13 bases remaining between them. The CDR3 sequence is CSAMVWQGNEKLFF. CDR3 coding DNA: TGCAGTGCTATGGTGTGGCAGGGTAATGAAAAACTGTTTTTT.

The chain uses TRBV24-1 and TRBJ2-7; TRBD2 matches 8 bases. Unmatched junction bases numbered 22, after V lost 9 bases and J lost 1 base. Germline values: CDR1 KGHDR, CDR2 SFDVKD. This CDR3 is built from 19 residues. The CDR3 DNA reads as TGTGCCACCGAGCCACCAACTAGCGGATTCCTTCTGAGTTCCTACGAGCAGTACTTC. Translated, it gives CATEPPTSGFLLSSYEQYF.

This clonotype was detected only a few times. The rearrangement joins TRBV2 to TRBJ2-7; tentatively, D is TRBD2 (6 bases). Germline CDR1 and CDR2: SNHLY and FYNNEI. CDR3 length: 17 amino acids. Trimming shortened V by 6 bases and J by 2 bases, and 23 bases separated the two germline ends. In nucleotides, the CDR3 is TGTGCCAGCAGCCCCCCGGTGGGTAGAGGAGGGACCTACGAGCAGTACTTC. This gives the protein CASSPPVGRGGTYEQYF. The full variable domain, in which reference TRBV2 and TRBJ2-7 provide the parts outside the CDR3, is EPEVTQTPSHQVTQMGQEVILRCVPISNHLYFYWYRQILGQKVEFLVSFYNNEISEKSEIFDDQFSVERPDGSNFTLKIRSTKLEDSAMYFCASSPPVGRGGTYEQYFGPGTRLTVT.

This rearrangement joins TRBV20-1 to TRBJ2-7; D is uncertain. CDR1 is DFQATT and CDR2 is SNEGSKA in the germline V gene (reference sequence). Trimming stripped 6 bases from V and 5 bases from J, with 23 bases between. CDR3 length: 15 amino acids. DNA of the CDR3: TGCAGTGCGCTAGGAACTGACCGAAAAATCCACGAGCAGTACTTC. Amino acid sequence: CSALGTDRKIHEQYF.

The chain uses TRBV5-1 and TRBJ1-1; D is undetermined. Germline V CDR1 and CDR2: SGHRS, YFSETQ. V lost 3 bases and J 4 bases, leaving 13 bases between the germline ends. This CDR3 spans 14 amino acids. CDR3 loop: CASSSRPVGTEAFF. The CDR3 nucleotides are TGCGCCAGCAGCTCGAGGCCGGTAGGCACTGAAGCTTTCTTT.

The chain carries TRBV7-2 and TRBJ2-3, with a possible D match to TRBD2 (6 bases). The CDR3 has 14 amino acids. Deletions cut 10 bases from V and 5 bases from J, with 19 bases between. Germline-derived CDR1 and CDR2 are SGHTA and FQGNSA. DNA for the CDR3: TGTGCCACCCGGGACTCGCTTTCAGGAGATACGCAGTATTTT. This encodes CATRDSLSGDTQYF.

This chain links TRBV9 with TRBJ2-1; 7 bases agree with TRBD2. V shed 0 bases, J shed 10 bases, and the junction held 4 bases outside the gene matches. Per the germline V gene, CDR1 is SGDLS and CDR2 is YYNGEE. This CDR3 comprises 13 residues. CDR3 sequence reads: CASSVGSGAEQFF. CDR3 in DNA: TGTGCCAGCAGCGTAGGGAGCGGGGCGGAGCAGTTCTTC.

The chain joins TRBV20-1 to TRBJ2-5; 8 bases agree with TRBD2. The CDR3 totals 12 residues. Germline V gives CDR1 DFQATT, CDR2 SNEGSKA (reference sequence). Losses at the gene ends were 7 bases for V and 3 bases for J; bases not matched to a gene: 4. CDR3 region: CSGIAGKETQYF. DNA of the CDR3: TGCAGTGGGATAGCGGGGAAAGAGACCCAGTACTTC.

The chain is built from TRBV5-5 and TRBJ1-1; tentatively, D is TRBD1 (6 bases). V lost 4 bases, J lost 0 bases, and 16 bases lay in between. The CDR3 is made up of 16 amino acids. Germline CDR1 SGHKS, CDR2 YYEKEE (reference sequence). This chain's CDR3 is CASSTSGTPLNTEAFF. The CDR3 DNA reads TGTGCCAGCAGCACGTCCGGGACACCTTTGAACACTGAAGCTTTCTTT.

This clonotype was found a few times. The V gene is TRBV29-1, the J gene TRBJ2-1; no clear D gene. V was trimmed by 5 bases and J by 2 bases, leaving 16 bases between them. The germline CDR1 and CDR2 sequences are SQVTM and ANQGSEA. This CDR3 is built from 15 residues. The CDR3, as DNA: TGCAGCGTTAACGGGCTTTCCCCCCCCTACAATGAGCAGTTCTTC. Translated, it gives CSVNGLSPPYNEQFF.

This clonotype was counted only a few times. The rearrangement links TRBV5-1 to TRBJ1-5, with D hard to call. Germline CDR1 and CDR2: SGHRS and YFSETQ. The CDR3 has 15 amino acids. V was trimmed by 0 bases and J by 2 bases, leaving 9 bases between them. The CDR3 nucleotides read TGCGCCAGCAGCTTGGAACCCGCGGGCAATCAGCCCCAGCATTTT. It encodes CASSLEPAGNQPQHF.

This clonotype was counted a few times. This sequence joins TRBV7-6 and TRBJ2-1; 9 bases are shared with TRBD1. With V trimmed by 1 base and J by 4 bases, 11 bases remained unmatched. Germline CDR1 reads SGHVS; CDR2 reads FNYEAQ. The CDR3 sequence is 18 residues long. The CDR3: CASSLGAGTGSRYNEQFF. DNA of the CDR3: TGTGCCAGCAGCTTAGGGGCGGGGACAGGGAGTCGTTACAATGAGCAGTTCTTC.

This chain joins TRBV12-3 or TRBV12-4 and TRBJ2-1, with D uncertain. V was pared by 3 bases and J by 3 bases, with 12 bases between. The CDR3 extends over 15 amino acids. This CDR3 reads CASSFSIPLYNEQFF. For the CDR3, the DNA is TGTGCCAGCAGTTTCTCCATCCCCCTCTACAATGAGCAGTTCTTC.

This clonotype showed up just a few times. The chain uses TRBV18 and TRBJ2-1; 9 bases map to TRBD2. Losses at the gene ends were 3 bases for V and 7 bases for J; bases not matched to a gene: 7. Germline CDR1 KGHSH, CDR2 LQKENI. The CDR3 covers 15 residues. Here the CDR3 reads CASSPNSGRRNEQFF. CDR3 nucleotide sequence: TGTGCCAGCTCACCGAACAGCGGGAGGAGAAATGAGCAGTTCTTC.

The rearrangement joins TRBV7-8 to TRBJ2-2; TRBD1 matches 10 bases. The CDR3 loop spans 15 amino acids. The ends lost 3 bases at V and 4 bases at J; junction bases unmatched: 2. Looked up from germline, CDR1 is SGHVS and CDR2 is FQNEAQ. In DNA, the CDR3 is TGTGCCAGCAGCTTCGACAGGGGGCCCACCGGGGAGCTGTTTTTT. Protein: CASSFDRGPTGELFF.

The V gene is TRBV12-3 or TRBV12-4, the J gene TRBJ2-4; perhaps TRBD1 as D (5 bases). The CDR3 totals 14 residues. V lost 4 bases and J 5 bases, leaving 12 bases between the germline ends. CDR3 sequence (DNA): TGTGCCAGCAGTTCCCCTCTGACAGAAAACATTCAGTACTTC. It codes for CASSSPLTENIQYF.

This chain joins TRBV5-1 and TRBJ1-1; 9 bases agree with TRBD1. This CDR3 spans 15 amino acids. V was pared by 5 bases and J by 5 bases, with 10 bases of the junction left unmatched. Germline V gives CDR1 SGHRS, CDR2 YFSETQ. The CDR3 nucleotides read TGCGCCAGCAGTCTTCCCGGGACAGGGAAAACTGAAGCTTTCTTT. Amino acid sequence: CASSLPGTGKTEAFF.